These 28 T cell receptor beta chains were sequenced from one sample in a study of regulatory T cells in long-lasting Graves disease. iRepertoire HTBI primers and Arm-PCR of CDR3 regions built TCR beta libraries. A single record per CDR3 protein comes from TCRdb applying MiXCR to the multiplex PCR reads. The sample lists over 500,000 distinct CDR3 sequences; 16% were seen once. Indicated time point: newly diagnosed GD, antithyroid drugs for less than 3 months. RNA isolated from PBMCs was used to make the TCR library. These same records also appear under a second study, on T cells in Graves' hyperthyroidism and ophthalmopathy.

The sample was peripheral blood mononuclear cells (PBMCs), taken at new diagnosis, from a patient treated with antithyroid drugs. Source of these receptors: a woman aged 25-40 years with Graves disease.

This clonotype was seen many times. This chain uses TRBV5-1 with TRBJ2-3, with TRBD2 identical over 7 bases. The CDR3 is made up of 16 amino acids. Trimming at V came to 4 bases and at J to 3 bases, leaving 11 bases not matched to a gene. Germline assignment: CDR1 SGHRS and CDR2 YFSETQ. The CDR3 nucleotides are TGCGCCAGCAGCCTCTTCACCCTTAGCGGGACAGATACGCAGTATTTT. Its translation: CASSLFTLSGTDTQYF.

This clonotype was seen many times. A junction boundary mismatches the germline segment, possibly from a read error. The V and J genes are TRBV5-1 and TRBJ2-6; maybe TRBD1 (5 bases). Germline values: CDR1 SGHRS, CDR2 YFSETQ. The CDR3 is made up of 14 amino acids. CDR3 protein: CASSQGSGANVLTF. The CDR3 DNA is TGTGCCAGCAGCCAGGGATCCGGGGCCAACGTCCTGACTTTC.

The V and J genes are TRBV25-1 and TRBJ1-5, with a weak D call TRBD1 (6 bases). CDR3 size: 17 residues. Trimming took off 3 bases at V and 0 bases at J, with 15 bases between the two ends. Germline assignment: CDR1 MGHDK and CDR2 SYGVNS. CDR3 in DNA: TGTGCCAGCAGTGACGGACAGATAACTAATAGCAATCAGCCCCAGCATTTT. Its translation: CASSDGQITNSNQPQHF.

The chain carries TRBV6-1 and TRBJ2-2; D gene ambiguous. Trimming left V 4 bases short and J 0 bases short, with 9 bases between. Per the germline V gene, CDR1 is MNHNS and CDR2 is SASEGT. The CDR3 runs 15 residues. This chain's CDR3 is CASSVANPNTGELFF. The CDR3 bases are TGTGCCAGCAGTGTTGCTAACCCGAACACCGGGGAGCTGTTTTTT.

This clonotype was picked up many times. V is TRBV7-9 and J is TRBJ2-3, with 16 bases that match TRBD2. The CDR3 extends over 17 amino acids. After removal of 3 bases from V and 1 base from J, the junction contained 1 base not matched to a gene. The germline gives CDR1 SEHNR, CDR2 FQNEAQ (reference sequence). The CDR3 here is CASSLGLAGGRTDTQYF. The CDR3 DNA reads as TGTGCCAGCAGCTTGGGACTAGCGGGAGGGCGCACAGATACGCAGTATTTT.

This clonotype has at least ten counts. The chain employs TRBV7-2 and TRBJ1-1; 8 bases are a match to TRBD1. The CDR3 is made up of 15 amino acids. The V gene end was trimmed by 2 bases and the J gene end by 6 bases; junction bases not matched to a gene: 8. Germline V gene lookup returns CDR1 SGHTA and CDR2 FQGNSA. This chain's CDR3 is CASSLLQGVGAEAFF. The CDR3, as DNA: TGTGCCAGCAGCTTACTACAGGGGGTGGGAGCTGAAGCTTTCTTT.

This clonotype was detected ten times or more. The DNA for the CDR3 is TGTGCCAGCAGTTCGGGCAGGGAGGGACTTGGGGGCACTGAAGCTTTCTTT. Translation: CASSSGREGLGGTEAFF. The V gene is TRBV27, the J gene TRBJ1-1; a possible D gene is TRBD1 (5 bases). The CDR3 has 17 residues. The ends were cut back, 4 bases at V and 4 bases at J, with 22 bases in the middle. The germline gives CDR1 MNHEY, CDR2 SMNVEV (reference sequence).

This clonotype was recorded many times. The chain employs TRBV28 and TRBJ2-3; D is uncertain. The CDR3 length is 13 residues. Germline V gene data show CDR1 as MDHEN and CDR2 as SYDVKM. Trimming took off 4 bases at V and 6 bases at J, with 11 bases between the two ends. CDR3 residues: CASSSPVGDTQYF. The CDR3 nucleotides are TGTGCCAGCAGTTCCCCGGTGGGGGATACGCAGTATTTT.

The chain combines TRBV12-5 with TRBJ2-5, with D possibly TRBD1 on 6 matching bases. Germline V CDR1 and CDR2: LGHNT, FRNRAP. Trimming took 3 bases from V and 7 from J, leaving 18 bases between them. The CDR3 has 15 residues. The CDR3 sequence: CASGFRTEQEGTQYF. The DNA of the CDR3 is TGTGCTAGTGGTTTTCGGACAGAACAAGAGGGGACCCAGTACTTC.

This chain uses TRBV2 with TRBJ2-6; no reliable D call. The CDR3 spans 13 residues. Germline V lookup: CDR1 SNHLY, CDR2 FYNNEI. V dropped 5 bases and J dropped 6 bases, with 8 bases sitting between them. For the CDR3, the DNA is TGTGCCAGCAGTAAGATGGAGGCCAACGTCCTGACTTTC. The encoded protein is CASSKMEANVLTF. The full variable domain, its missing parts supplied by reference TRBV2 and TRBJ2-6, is EPEVTQTPSHQVTQMGQEVILRCVPISNHLYFYWYRQILGQKVEFLVSFYNNEISEKSEIFDDQFSVERPDGSNFTLKIRSTKLEDSAMYFCASSKMEANVLTFGAGSRLTVL.

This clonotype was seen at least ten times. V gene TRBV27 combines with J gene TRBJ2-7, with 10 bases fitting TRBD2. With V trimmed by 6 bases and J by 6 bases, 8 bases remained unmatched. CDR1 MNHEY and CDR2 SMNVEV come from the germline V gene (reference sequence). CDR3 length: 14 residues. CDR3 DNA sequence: TGTGCCAGCAGAATCAGCGGGAGGGCCGGCGAGCAGTACTTC. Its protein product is CASRISGRAGEQYF.

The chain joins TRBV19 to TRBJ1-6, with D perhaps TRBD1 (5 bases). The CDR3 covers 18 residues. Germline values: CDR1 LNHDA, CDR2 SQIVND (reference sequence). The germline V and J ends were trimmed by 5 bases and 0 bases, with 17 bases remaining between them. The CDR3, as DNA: TGTGCCAGTAGTGTACTTCGAGGCGACAGCTCCTATAATTCACCCCTCCACTTT. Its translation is CASSVLRGDSSYNSPLHF.

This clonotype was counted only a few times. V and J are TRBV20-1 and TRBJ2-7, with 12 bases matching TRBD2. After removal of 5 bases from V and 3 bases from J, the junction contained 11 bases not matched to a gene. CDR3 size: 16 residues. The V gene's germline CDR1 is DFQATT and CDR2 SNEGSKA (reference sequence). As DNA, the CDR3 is TGCAGTGCTCCCCCCCGAAGACTAGCGGGAGACTACGAGCAGTACTTC. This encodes CSAPPRRLAGDYEQYF.

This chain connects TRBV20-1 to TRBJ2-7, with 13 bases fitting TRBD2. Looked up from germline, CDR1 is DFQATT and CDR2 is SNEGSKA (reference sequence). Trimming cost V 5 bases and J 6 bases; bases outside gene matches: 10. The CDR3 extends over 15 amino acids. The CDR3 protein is CSAPGTSGMSSEQYF. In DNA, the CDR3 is TGCAGTGCTCCCGGGACTAGCGGGATGTCAAGCGAGCAGTACTTC.

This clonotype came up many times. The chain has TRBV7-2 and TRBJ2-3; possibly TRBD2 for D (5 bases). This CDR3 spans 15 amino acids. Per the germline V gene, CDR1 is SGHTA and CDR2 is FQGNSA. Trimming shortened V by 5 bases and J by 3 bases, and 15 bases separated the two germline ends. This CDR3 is CASSPPLSGTDTQYF. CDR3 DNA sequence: TGTGCCAGCAGCCCCCCCTTGAGCGGAACAGATACGCAGTATTTT.

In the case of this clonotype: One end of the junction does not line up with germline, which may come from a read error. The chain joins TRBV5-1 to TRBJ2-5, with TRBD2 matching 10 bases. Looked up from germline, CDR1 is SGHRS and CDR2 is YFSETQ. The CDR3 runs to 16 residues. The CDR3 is CAGSFVSGRIPETQYF. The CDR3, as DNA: TGCGCCGGCAGCTTCGTTAGCGGGAGGATTCCCGAGACCCAGTACTTC.

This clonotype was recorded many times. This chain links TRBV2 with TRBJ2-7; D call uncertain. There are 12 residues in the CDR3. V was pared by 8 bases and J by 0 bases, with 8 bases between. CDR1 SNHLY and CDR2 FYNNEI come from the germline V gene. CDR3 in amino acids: CASCQDSYEQYF. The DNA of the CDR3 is TGTGCCAGCTGTCAGGACTCCTACGAGCAGTACTTC.

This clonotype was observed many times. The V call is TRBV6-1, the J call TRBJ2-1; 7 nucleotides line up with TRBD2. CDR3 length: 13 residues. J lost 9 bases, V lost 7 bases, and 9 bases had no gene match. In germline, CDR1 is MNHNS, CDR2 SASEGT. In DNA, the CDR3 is TGTGCCAGCACGGCGCGGGAGATGGGTGAGCAGTTCTTC. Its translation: CASTAREMGEQFF.

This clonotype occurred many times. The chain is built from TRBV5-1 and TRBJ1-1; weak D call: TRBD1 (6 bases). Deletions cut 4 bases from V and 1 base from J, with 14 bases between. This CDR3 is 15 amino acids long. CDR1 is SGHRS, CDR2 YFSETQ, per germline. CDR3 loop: CASSRYQDRNTEAFF. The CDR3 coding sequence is TGCGCCAGCAGCCGATATCAGGACAGGAACACTGAAGCTTTCTTT.

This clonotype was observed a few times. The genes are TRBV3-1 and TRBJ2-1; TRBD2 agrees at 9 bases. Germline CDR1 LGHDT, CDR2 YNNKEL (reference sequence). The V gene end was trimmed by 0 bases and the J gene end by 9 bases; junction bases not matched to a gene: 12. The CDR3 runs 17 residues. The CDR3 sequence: CASSQDFLAGRRGEQFF. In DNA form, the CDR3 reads TGTGCCAGCAGCCAAGATTTTCTAGCGGGACGGAGGGGTGAGCAGTTCTTC.

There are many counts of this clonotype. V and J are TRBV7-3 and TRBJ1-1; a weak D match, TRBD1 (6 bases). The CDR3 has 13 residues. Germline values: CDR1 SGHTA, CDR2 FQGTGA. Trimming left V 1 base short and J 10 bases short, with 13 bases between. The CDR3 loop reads CASSLMVDSAAFF. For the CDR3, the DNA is TGTGCCAGCAGCTTAATGGTGGACAGCGCAGCTTTCTTT.

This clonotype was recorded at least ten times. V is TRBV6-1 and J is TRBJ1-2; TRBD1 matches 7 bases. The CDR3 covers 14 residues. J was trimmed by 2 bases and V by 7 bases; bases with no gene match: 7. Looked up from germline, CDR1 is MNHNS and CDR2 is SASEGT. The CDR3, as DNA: TGTGCCAGCACCCCCGGACAGGCCAACTATGGCTACACCTTC. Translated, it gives CASTPGQANYGYTF.

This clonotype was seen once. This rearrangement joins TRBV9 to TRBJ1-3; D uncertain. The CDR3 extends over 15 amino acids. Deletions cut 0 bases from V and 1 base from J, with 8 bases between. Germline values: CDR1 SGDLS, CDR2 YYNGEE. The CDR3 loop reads CASSVGTFSGNTIYF. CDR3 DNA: TGTGCCAGCAGCGTAGGTACGTTTTCTGGAAACACCATATATTTT.

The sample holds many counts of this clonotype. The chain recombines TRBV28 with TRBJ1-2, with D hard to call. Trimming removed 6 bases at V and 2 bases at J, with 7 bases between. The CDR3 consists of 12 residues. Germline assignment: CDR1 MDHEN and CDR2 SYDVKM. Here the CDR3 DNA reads TGTGCCAGCAGCAACTTAAACTATGGCTACACCTTC. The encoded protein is CASSNLNYGYTF.

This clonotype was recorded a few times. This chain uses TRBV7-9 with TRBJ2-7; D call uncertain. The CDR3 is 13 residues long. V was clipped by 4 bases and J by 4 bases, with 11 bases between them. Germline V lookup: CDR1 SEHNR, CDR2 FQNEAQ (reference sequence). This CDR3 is CASSSPAAYEQYF. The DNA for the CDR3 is TGTGCCAGCAGCTCTCCCGCGGCTTACGAGCAGTACTTC.

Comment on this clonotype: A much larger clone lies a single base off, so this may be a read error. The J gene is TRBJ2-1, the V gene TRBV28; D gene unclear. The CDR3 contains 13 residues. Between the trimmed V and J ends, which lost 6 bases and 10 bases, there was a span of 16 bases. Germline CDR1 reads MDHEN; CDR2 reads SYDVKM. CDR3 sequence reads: CASSLKVLYEQFF. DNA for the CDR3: TGTGCCAGCAGCCTGAAGGTTCTTTACGAGCAGTTCTTC.

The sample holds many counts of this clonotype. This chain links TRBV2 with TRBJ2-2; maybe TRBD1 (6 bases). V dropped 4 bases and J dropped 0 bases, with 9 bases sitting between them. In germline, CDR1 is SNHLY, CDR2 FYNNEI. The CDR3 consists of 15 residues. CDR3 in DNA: TGTGCCAGCAGTGGGACAGCCCCGAACACCGGGGAGCTGTTTTTT. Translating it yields CASSGTAPNTGELFF.

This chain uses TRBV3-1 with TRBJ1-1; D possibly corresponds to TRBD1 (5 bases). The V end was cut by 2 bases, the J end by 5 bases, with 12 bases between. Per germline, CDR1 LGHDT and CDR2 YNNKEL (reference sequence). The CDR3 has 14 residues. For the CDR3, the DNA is TGTGCCAGCAGCCAATGGTCAGGGAAGACTGAAGCTTTCTTT. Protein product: CASSQWSGKTEAFF. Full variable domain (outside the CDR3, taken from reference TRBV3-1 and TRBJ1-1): DTAVSQTPKYLVTQMGNDKSIKCEQNLGHDTMYWYKQDSKKFLKIMFSYNNKELIINETVPNRFSPKSPDKAHLNLHINSLELGDSAVYFCASSQWSGKTEAFFGQGTRLTVV.